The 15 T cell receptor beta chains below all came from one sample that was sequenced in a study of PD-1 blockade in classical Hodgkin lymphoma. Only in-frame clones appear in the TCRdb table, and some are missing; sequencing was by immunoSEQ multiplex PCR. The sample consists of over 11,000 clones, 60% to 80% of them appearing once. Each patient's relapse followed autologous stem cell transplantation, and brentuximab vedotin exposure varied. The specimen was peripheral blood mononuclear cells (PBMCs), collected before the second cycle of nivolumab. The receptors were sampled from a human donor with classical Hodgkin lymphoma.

The CDR3 nucleotides read TGTGCCAGCAGGTCAAAACACCTCTATGGCTACACCTTC. Translation gives CASRSKHLYGYTF. The chain links TRBV11-2 to TRBJ1-2; the D is unclear. The V gene's germline CDR1 is SGHAT and CDR2 FQNNGV. Deletions cut 6 bases from V and 4 bases from J, with 12 bases between. The length of the CDR3 is 13 residues.

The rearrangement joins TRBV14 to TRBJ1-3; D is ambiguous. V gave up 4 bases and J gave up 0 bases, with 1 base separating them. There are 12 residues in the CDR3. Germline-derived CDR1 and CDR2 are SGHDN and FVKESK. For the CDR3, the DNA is TGTGCCAGCAGCCGCTCTGGAAACACCATATATTTT. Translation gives CASSRSGNTIYF.

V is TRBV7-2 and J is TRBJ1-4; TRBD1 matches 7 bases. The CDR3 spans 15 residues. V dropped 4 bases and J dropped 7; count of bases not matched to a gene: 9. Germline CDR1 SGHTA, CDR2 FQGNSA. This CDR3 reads CASSYQGGGSEKLFF. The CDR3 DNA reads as TGTGCCAGCAGCTATCAAGGGGGCGGGAGTGAAAAACTGTTTTTT.

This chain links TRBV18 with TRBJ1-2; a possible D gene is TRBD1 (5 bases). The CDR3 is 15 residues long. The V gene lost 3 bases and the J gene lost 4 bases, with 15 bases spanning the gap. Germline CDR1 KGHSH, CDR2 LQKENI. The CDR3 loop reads CASSPTADGPYGYTF. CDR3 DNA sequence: TGTGCCAGCTCACCGACAGCGGACGGACCCTATGGCTACACCTTC.

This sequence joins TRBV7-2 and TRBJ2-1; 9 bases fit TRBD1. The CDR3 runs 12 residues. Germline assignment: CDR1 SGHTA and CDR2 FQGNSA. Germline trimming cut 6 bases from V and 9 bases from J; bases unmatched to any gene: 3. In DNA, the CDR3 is TGTGCCAGCAGGACAGGGGGGGCTGAGCAGTTCTTC. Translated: CASRTGGAEQFF.

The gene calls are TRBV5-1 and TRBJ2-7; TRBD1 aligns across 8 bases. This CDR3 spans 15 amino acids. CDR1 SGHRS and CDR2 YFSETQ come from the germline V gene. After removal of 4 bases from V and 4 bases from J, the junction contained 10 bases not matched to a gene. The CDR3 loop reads CASSLSGTGQYEQYF. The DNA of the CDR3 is TGCGCCAGCAGCCTCTCCGGGACAGGCCAGTACGAGCAGTACTTC.

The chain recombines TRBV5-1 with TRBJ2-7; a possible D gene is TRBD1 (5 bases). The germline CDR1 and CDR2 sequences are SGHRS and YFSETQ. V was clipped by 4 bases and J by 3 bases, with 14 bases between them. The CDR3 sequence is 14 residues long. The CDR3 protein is CASSPDTKGYEQYF. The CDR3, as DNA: TGCGCCAGCAGCCCGGACACGAAGGGCTACGAGCAGTACTTC.

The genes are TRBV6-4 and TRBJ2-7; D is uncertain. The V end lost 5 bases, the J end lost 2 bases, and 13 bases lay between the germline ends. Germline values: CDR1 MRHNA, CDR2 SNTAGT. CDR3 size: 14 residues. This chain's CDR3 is CASSYNGKTYEQYF. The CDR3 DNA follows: TGTGCCAGCAGTTACAATGGCAAGACCTACGAGCAGTACTTC.

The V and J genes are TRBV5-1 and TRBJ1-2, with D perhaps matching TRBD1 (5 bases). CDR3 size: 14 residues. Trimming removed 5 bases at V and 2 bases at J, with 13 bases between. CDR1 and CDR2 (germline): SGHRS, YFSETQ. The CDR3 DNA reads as TGCGCCAGCAGGCTGACAGATCCGAACTATGGCTACACCTTC. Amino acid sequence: CASRLTDPNYGYTF.

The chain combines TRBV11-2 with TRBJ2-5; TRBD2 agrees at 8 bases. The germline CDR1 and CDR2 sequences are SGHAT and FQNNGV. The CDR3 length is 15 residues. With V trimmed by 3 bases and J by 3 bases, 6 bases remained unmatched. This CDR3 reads CASSFGRGAEETQYF. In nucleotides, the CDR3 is TGTGCCAGCAGCTTTGGGCGGGGGGCGGAAGAGACCCAGTACTTC.

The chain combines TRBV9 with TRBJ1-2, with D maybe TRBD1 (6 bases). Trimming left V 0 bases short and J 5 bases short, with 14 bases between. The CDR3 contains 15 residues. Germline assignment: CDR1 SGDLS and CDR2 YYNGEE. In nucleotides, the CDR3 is TGTGCCAGCAGCGTAGGGGGGGCAGAAACGTATGGCTACACCTTC. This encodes CASSVGGAETYGYTF.

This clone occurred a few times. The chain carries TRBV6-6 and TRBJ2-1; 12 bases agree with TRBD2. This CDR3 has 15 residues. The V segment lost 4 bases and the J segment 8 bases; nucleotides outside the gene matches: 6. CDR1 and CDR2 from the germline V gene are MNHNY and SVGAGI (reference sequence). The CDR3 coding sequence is TGTGCCAGCAGTTGGCTAGCGGGGGGGCGAGATGAGCAGTTCTTC. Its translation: CASSWLAGGRDEQFF.

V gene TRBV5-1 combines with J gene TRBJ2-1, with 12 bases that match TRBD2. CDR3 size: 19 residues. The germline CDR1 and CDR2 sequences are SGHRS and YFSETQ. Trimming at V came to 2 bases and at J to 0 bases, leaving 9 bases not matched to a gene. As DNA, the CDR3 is TGCGCCAGCAGCTTCGGGGCTAGCGGGGGGGCCGGCTCCTACAATGAGCAGTTCTTC. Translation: CASSFGASGGAGSYNEQFF.

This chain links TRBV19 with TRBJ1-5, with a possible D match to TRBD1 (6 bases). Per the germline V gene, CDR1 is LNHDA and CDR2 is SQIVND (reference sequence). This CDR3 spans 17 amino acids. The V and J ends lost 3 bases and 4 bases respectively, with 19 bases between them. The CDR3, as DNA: TGTGCCAGTAGTATTCGGGGTACAGGGTCTGGAAATCAGCCCCAGCATTTT. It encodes CASSIRGTGSGNQPQHF.

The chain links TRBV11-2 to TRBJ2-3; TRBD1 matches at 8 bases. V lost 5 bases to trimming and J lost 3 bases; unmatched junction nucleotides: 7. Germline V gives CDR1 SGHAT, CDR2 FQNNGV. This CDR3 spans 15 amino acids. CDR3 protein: CASSVQGALTDTQYF. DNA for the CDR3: TGTGCCAGCAGCGTCCAGGGGGCTTTGACAGATACGCAGTATTTT.